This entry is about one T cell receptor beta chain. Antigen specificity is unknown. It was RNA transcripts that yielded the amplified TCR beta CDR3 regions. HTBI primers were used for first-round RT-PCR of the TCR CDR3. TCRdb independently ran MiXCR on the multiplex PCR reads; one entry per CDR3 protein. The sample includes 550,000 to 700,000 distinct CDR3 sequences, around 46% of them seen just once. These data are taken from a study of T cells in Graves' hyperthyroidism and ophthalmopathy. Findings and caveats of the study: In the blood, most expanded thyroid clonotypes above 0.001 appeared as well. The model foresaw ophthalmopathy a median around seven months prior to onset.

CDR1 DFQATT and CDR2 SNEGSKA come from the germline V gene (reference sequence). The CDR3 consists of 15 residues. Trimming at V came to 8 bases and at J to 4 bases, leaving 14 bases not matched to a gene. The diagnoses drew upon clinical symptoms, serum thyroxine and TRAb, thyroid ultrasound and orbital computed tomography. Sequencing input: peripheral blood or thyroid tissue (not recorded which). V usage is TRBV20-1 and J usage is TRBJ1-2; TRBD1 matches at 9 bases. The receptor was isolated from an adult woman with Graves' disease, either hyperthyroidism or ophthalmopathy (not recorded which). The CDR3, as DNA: TGCAGTTTACAAGTCACGGGACAGGGTGGCTATGGCTACACCTTC. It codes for CSLQVTGQGGYGYTF.